This T cell receptor beta chain is from a study of blood T cells in healthy people across ages. The CDR3 totals 13 residues. Germline lookup yields CDR1 SGHAT and CDR2 FQNNGV. V lost 2 bases, J lost 6 bases, and 11 bases lay in between. Next came a second PCR, run for roughly 6 to 11 cycles, which used a sample-barcoded 5' primer along with a J-beta primer mix. TCRdb independently ran MiXCR on the 5' RACE reads; one entry per CDR3 protein. The repertoire includes some 1.5 million distinct CDR3 sequences, 28% of them detected once, and roughly 8% sits in the top ten. No fewer than 5.5 micrograms of total RNA were isolated from every sample. The sample holds many counts of this clonotype.

This receptor was taken from a woman aged 25 to 39 in good health. The J gene is TRBJ2-7, the V gene TRBV11-2; D is unresolved. Sequencing was carried out using blood. The DNA of the CDR3 is TGTGCCAGCAGCTTAACTAATCGGGTCGAGCAGTACTTC. Translated, it gives CASSLTNRVEQYF.